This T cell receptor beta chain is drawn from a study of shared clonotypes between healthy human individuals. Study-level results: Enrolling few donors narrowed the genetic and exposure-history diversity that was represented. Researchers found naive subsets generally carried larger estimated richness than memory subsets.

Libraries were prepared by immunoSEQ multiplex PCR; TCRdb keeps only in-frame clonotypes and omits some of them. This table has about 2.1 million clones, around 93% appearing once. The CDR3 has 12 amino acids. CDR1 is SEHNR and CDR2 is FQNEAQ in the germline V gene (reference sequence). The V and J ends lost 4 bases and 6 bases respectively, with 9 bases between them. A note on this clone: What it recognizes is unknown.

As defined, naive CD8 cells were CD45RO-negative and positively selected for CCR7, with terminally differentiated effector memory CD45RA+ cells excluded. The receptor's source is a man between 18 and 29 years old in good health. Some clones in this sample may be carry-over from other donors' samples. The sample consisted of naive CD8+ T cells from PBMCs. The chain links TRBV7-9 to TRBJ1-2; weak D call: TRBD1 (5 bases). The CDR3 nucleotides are TGTGCCAGCAGCTACGGGACTGATGGCTACACCTTC. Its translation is CASSYGTDGYTF.